Below are 15 T cell receptor beta chains sequenced from a single sample in a study of shared clonotypes between healthy human individuals. The repertoire was sequenced with immunoSEQ multiplex PCR; TCRdb's copy has only in-frame clones and lacks some. This sample yields about 1.5 million clones, of which around 97% are seen a single time; about 1% belongs to the top ten. Specimen: naive CD4+ T cells sorted from blood. Specified subset: CD45RA+ positively selected. All receptors come from a man younger than 45 in good health.

Concerning this clone: The same CDR3 can be traced to other DNA sequences in this sample. The V gene is TRBV7-6, the J gene TRBJ2-3; D perhaps matches TRBD2 (5 bases). Germline CDR1 SGHVS, CDR2 FNYEAQ. The CDR3 is made up of 14 amino acids. V was shortened by 1 base and J by 0 bases, with 5 bases between the two germline ends. This CDR3 is CASSLGTSTDTQYF. The CDR3 bases are TGTGCCAGCAGCTTAGGGACTAGCACAGATACGCAGTATTTT.

V usage is TRBV29-1 and J usage is TRBJ1-2, with 7 bases lining up with TRBD1. This CDR3 spans 14 amino acids. V dropped 1 base and J dropped 7; count of bases not matched to a gene: 9. Germline V gene data show CDR1 as SQVTM and CDR2 as ANQGSEA. For the CDR3, the DNA is TGCAGCGTTGAAGGGCCGGGACAGCTTACTGGCTACACCTTC. Its translation is CSVEGPGQLTGYTF. Full variable domain (missing parts from reference TRBV29-1 and TRBJ1-2): SAVISQKPSRDICQRGTSLTIQCQVDSQVTMMFWYRQQPGQSLTLIATANQGSEATYESGFVIDKFPISRPNLTFSTLTVSNMSPEDSSIYLCSVEGPGQLTGYTFGSGTRLTVV.

Only one count was recorded for this clone. Other DNA sequences in the same sample also yield this CDR3. DNA of the CDR3: TGTGCCAGCAGCTCTCAGGGCAGCAATCAGCCCCAGCATTTT. This translates into CASSSQGSNQPQHF. The chain is built from TRBV5-4 and TRBJ1-5, with D possibly matching TRBD1 (5 bases). The CDR3 has 14 amino acids. V shed 3 bases and J shed 1 base, with 8 bases lying between them. Germline CDR1 and CDR2: SGHNT and YYREEE (reference sequence).

J is TRBJ2-6 and V is TRBV6-1, with D unresolved. CDR3 size: 15 residues. Germline V gives CDR1 MNHNS, CDR2 SASEGT. Trimming shortened V by 7 bases and J by 0 bases, and 10 bases separated the two germline ends. CDR3 region: CASTPLRSGANVLTF. For the CDR3, the DNA is TGTGCCAGCACCCCCCTACGCTCTGGGGCCAACGTCCTGACTTTC.

This sequence joins TRBV5-6 and TRBJ2-1; a possible D gene is TRBD2 (6 bases). The CDR3 length is 15 residues. Germline assignment: CDR1 SGHDT and CDR2 YYEEEE. V lost 2 bases and J lost 5, with 14 bases in between. The CDR3 nucleotides read TGTGCCAGCAGCTTATGGGGGAGGTCCCACAATGAGCAGTTCTTC. It specifies CASSLWGRSHNEQFF.

The CDR3 DNA reads TGTGCCTGGATTGATAGCGGGGCGTACGAGCAGTACTTC. Amino acid sequence: CAWIDSGAYEQYF. V is TRBV30 and J is TRBJ2-7, with TRBD2 matching over 8 bases. The J segment lost 4 bases and the V segment lost 4 bases, leaving 6 bases of the junction unmatched. The germline CDR1 and CDR2 sequences are GTSNPN and SVGIG (reference sequence). The CDR3 sequence is 13 residues long.

This clone has only one observation. The V gene is TRBV27, the J gene TRBJ1-2; D is uncertain. This CDR3 is 12 amino acids long. Germline V CDR1 and CDR2: MNHEY, SMNVEV (reference sequence). Trimming removed 4 bases from V and 5 bases from J, with 8 bases in between. The CDR3 bases are TGTGCCAGCAGTTCCATAGGTTATGGCTACACCTTC. Translated, it gives CASSSIGYGYTF.

The chain employs TRBV28 and TRBJ2-1; 8 bases fit TRBD2. Germline values: CDR1 MDHEN, CDR2 SYDVKM. V lost 6 bases and J lost 7; bases outside the gene matches: 17. This CDR3 comprises 17 residues. CDR3 nucleotides: TGTGCCAGCAGCCTACCCGTAGCGGGGATGGGGGATAATGAGCAGTTCTTC. Protein: CASSLPVAGMGDNEQFF.

The chain employs TRBV5-1 and TRBJ1-1, with a possible D match to TRBD1 (6 bases). Germline lookup yields CDR1 SGHRS and CDR2 YFSETQ. The CDR3 covers 15 residues. Trimming took off 6 bases at V and 0 bases at J, with 15 bases between the two ends. DNA for the CDR3: TGCGCCAGCAAAAACCCGGGACAAATGAACACTGAAGCTTTCTTT. As protein: CASKNPGQMNTEAFF.

The chain is built from TRBV6-6 and TRBJ2-7; TRBD2 is a possible D gene (5 bases). Germline V gene lookup returns CDR1 MNHNY and CDR2 SVGAGI (reference sequence). The CDR3 runs 16 residues. The V end was cut by 2 bases, the J end by 2 bases, with 16 bases between. This chain's CDR3 is CASSYRVDSKAYEQYF. As DNA, the CDR3 is TGTGCCAGCAGTTACAGAGTGGACTCCAAAGCCTACGAGCAGTACTTC.

The V gene is TRBV28, the J gene TRBJ2-1; TRBD2 aligns across 9 bases. CDR1 and CDR2 (germline): MDHEN, SYDVKM. Trimming cost V 0 bases and J 4 bases; bases outside gene matches: 13. This CDR3 comprises 19 residues. The CDR3 sequence is CASSLWSSGNRGGYNEQFF. CDR3 coding DNA: TGTGCCAGCAGTTTATGGTCTAGCGGGAATCGGGGGGGATACAATGAGCAGTTCTTC. The variable domain in full, completed from reference TRBV28 and TRBJ2-1, reads DVKVTQSSRYLVKRTGEKVFLECVQDMDHENMFWYRQDPGLGLRLIYFSYDVKMKEKGDIPEGYSVSREKKERFSLILESASTNQTSMYLCASSLWSSGNRGGYNEQFFGPGTRLTVL.

This clone has a single count. V gene TRBV9 combines with J gene TRBJ1-4; D unresolved. Germline values: CDR1 SGDLS, CDR2 YYNGEE. This CDR3 is built from 14 residues. V shed 4 bases and J shed 0 bases, with 7 bases lying between them. The CDR3 sequence is CASSKGATNEKLFF. The DNA of the CDR3 is TGTGCCAGCAGCAAGGGCGCAACTAATGAAAAACTGTTTTTT.

A remark on this clone: The sample has other DNA sequences that encode this CDR3 too. J is TRBJ2-1 and V is TRBV28; D is perhaps TRBD1 (6 bases). The V gene lost 6 bases and the J gene lost 4 bases, with 10 bases spanning the gap. The germline CDR1 and CDR2 sequences are MDHEN and SYDVKM. The CDR3 length is 13 residues. The CDR3 reads CASRSGAYNEQFF. The CDR3 DNA is TGTGCCAGCAGATCAGGGGCGTACAATGAGCAGTTCTTC.

This chain links TRBV7-9 with TRBJ2-5, with 9 positions matching TRBD2. The CDR3 length is 16 residues. Germline loops: CDR1 SEHNR, CDR2 FQNEAQ (reference sequence). Trimming took 7 bases from V and 2 from J; bases not matched to a gene: 11. The CDR3 DNA sequence: TGTGCCAGCACTCAAGACCTAGCGGGGAGACAAGAGACCCAGTACTTC. Translating it yields CASTQDLAGRQETQYF. Variable domain in full (rest from reference TRBV7-9 and TRBJ2-5): DTGVSQNPRHKITKRGQNVTFRCDPISEHNRLYWYRQTLGQGPEFLTYFQNEAQLEKSRLLSDRFSAERPKGSFSTLEIQRTEQGDSAMYLCASTQDLAGRQETQYFGPGTRLLVL.

The chain couples TRBV28 to TRBJ2-7; D is possibly TRBD2 (5 bases). Germline CDR1 reads MDHEN; CDR2 reads SYDVKM. The CDR3 extends over 12 amino acids. Between the trimmed V and J ends, which lost 8 bases and 6 bases, there was a span of 14 bases. In DNA form, the CDR3 reads TGTGCCAGCTGGGAGACGTTGGGCGAGCAGTACTTC. It encodes CASWETLGEQYF.